This record looks at one T cell receptor beta chain sequence and its context. Original analysis: Estimates of nucleated cell counts were drawn from the amplification of reference gene primers. Profiled with immunoSEQ multiplex PCR; TCRdb holds only in-frame clones, not every one. V and J calls and clone size are as listed in that table; D and trimming were resolved from the DNA. The data hold some 510,000 clones, with 70% to 90% observed a single time. The germline V gene has CDR1 MNHEY and CDR2 SMNVEV (reference sequence). The CDR3 spans 19 residues. V dropped 7 bases and J dropped 3; count of bases not matched to a gene: 14. The data are from a study of blood T cell repertoires in COVID-19. Looking at the study overall: The United States, Italy and Spain supplied acute and convalescent COVID-19 samples.

Enrollees, about 18 to 90 years old, lived in fewer than 25 US areas. Two consecutive negative NP/OP PCR tests, clearance, or resolved symptoms defined Cohort 3 recovery. This TCR was sampled from a woman aged 40 to 50 who had recovered from COVID-19. The rearrangement uses TRBV27 and TRBJ2-3, with TRBD2 identical over 15 bases. The sequenced sample consisted of PBMCs or T cells enriched from blood (not recorded which). CDR3 DNA: TGTGCCAGCACCCTTTATACGGGACTAGCGGGAGGAGGTACAGATACGCAGTATTTT. Amino acids: CASTLYTGLAGGGTDTQYF.